These 20 T cell receptor beta chains came from one sample sequenced in a study of CD8 T cells in ankylosing spondylitis. TCRdb re-analysed the 5' RACE reads in MiXCR, keeping a single row per CDR3 protein. This table holds about 150,000 distinct CDR3 sequences, 40% to 50% found once. Input material: synovial fluid, either unsorted or a sorted T cell fraction (not recorded which). The receptors were gathered from a male donor with ankylosing spondylitis.

J is TRBJ1-2 and V is TRBV27, with 7 nucleotides matching TRBD1. Germline V gives CDR1 MNHEY, CDR2 SMNVEV (reference sequence). The CDR3 length is 15 residues. V lost 0 bases to trimming and J lost 7 bases; unmatched junction nucleotides: 8. CDR3 in amino acids: CASSLSGGVTFGYTF. DNA for the CDR3: TGTGCCAGCAGTTTATCAGGGGGCGTGACGTTTGGCTACACCTTC.

V gene TRBV5-4 combines with J gene TRBJ2-3, with 8 bases aligning to TRBD2. Germline lookup yields CDR1 SGHNT and CDR2 YYREEE (reference sequence). The CDR3 sequence is 14 residues long. V dropped 4 bases and J dropped 3; count of bases not matched to a gene: 4. This CDR3 is CASSPIAGTDTQYF. CDR3 sequence (DNA): TGTGCCAGCAGCCCTATAGCGGGAACAGATACGCAGTATTTT.

This clonotype was observed a few times. This chain links TRBV4-1 with TRBJ2-7, with TRBD1 matching 10 bases. CDR3 length: 15 amino acids. With 1 base clipped from V and 3 bases from J, the junction kept 3 bases outside the gene matches. Per germline, CDR1 MGHRA and CDR2 YSYEKL. The CDR3 region is CASSQGTGGYYEQYF. CDR3 nucleotides: TGCGCCAGCAGCCAAGGGACAGGGGGTTACTACGAGCAGTACTTC.

V and J are TRBV28 and TRBJ2-1, with 12 bases that match TRBD2. The junction had 4 bases not matched to a gene; V was cut back by 3 bases and J by 7 bases. Per germline, CDR1 MDHEN and CDR2 SYDVKM. The CDR3 is 15 amino acids. In DNA, the CDR3 is TGTGCCAGCAGTTTCGGGACTAGCGGGCCTAATGAGCAGTTCTTC. Its protein is CASSFGTSGPNEQFF.

CDR3 sequence (DNA): TGTGCCAGCAGCTCCGAGACAGGGGCGGCCTACGAGCAGTACTTC. This encodes CASSSETGAAYEQYF. This rearrangement joins TRBV7-9 to TRBJ2-7; 8 nucleotides match TRBD1. This CDR3 is 15 amino acids long. Germline CDR1 and CDR2: SEHNR and FQNEAQ (reference sequence). V was pared by 4 bases and J by 2 bases, with 7 bases of the junction left unmatched.

The chain is built from TRBV5-1 and TRBJ2-2, with a possible D match to TRBD2 (5 bases). CDR1 is SGHRS, CDR2 YFSETQ, per germline. V was cut by 2 bases and J by 6 bases, with 11 bases left in between. This CDR3 comprises 14 residues. This CDR3 is CASSFRGWAGELFF. The CDR3 DNA reads TGCGCCAGCAGCTTCCGGGGTTGGGCCGGGGAGCTGTTTTTT.

The chain uses TRBV7-6 and TRBJ1-1; D possibly corresponds to TRBD1 (5 bases). CDR1 and CDR2 from the germline V gene are SGHVS and FNYEAQ. The CDR3 sequence is 15 residues long. The germline V and J ends were trimmed by 2 bases and 7 bases, with 17 bases remaining between them. CDR3 sequence: CASSLQPAKGNEAFF. The CDR3 coding sequence is TGTGCCAGCAGCTTACAGCCGGCCAAGGGGAATGAAGCTTTCTTT.

This rearrangement joins TRBV7-9 to TRBJ1-2; D gene uncertain. The ends were cut back, 2 bases at V and 3 bases at J, with 16 bases in the middle. This CDR3 has 16 residues. From germline, CDR1 is SEHNR and CDR2 FQNEAQ (reference sequence). The CDR3 region is CASSLMDPGSDYGYTF. In nucleotides, the CDR3 is TGTGCCAGCAGCTTAATGGATCCGGGGTCGGACTATGGCTACACCTTC.

V gene TRBV27 combines with J gene TRBJ2-1; D is unclear. The germline V and J ends were trimmed by 1 base and 4 bases, with 8 bases remaining between them. This CDR3 is built from 14 residues. In germline, CDR1 is MNHEY, CDR2 SMNVEV (reference sequence). CDR3 DNA: TGTGCCAGCAGTTTATGGGCAGATTACAATGAGCAGTTCTTC. It yields the protein CASSLWADYNEQFF.

The chain carries TRBV29-1 and TRBJ2-2; D call uncertain. Looked up from germline, CDR1 is SQVTM and CDR2 is ANQGSEA. The CDR3 length is 11 residues. The germline V and J ends were trimmed by 3 bases and 8 bases, with 7 bases remaining between them. The CDR3 protein is CSVEASGELFF. CDR3 in DNA: TGCAGCGTTGAGGCGTCTGGGGAGCTGTTTTTT.

The CDR3 DNA reads as TGTGCCATCAGTGAGTCGTTGTTGAGGGGGGACAACTACGAGCAGTACTTC. Translating gives CAISESLLRGDNYEQYF. V and J are TRBV10-3 and TRBJ2-7, with D possibly being TRBD1 or TRBD2 (6 bases each). V was trimmed by 0 bases and J by 3 bases, leaving 18 bases between them. CDR1 is ENHRY, CDR2 SYGVKD, per germline. This CDR3 is 17 amino acids long.

This clonotype appeared once. The CDR3, as DNA: TGTGCCATCAGTGGGTTGGACAATGAGCAGTTCTTC. Its protein product is CAISGLDNEQFF. This chain connects TRBV10-3 to TRBJ2-1; the D is unclear. With 4 bases removed from V and 5 bases from J, the gap between germline ends came to 6 bases. Germline V gene lookup returns CDR1 ENHRY and CDR2 SYGVKD. The CDR3 loop spans 12 amino acids.

V gene TRBV19 combines with J gene TRBJ2-1; 8 bases agree with TRBD2. The CDR3 covers 14 residues. Trimming removed 2 bases from V and 9 bases from J; junction bases left unmatched: 6. Germline-derived CDR1 and CDR2 are LNHDA and SQIVND (reference sequence). CDR3 sequence: CASSILGAGVEQFF. The CDR3 nucleotides read TGTGCCAGTAGTATACTAGGAGCGGGGGTTGAGCAGTTCTTC.

This chain links TRBV29-1 with TRBJ2-5; possibly TRBD1 for D (6 bases). Germline V lookup: CDR1 SQVTM, CDR2 ANQGSEA. Trimming removed 2 bases at V and 4 bases at J, with 11 bases between. The CDR3 loop spans 13 amino acids. The CDR3 loop is CSVESRGPETQYF. In nucleotides, the CDR3 is TGCAGCGTTGAAAGCAGGGGTCCAGAGACCCAGTACTTC.

This chain uses TRBV7-6 with TRBJ2-2; no clear D gene. V lost 2 bases, J lost 3 bases, and 7 bases lay in between. Germline V gives CDR1 SGHVS, CDR2 FNYEAQ. CDR3 length: 14 amino acids. The CDR3 DNA sequence: TGTGCCAGCAGCTTACCGCCCGACACCGGGGAGCTGTTTTTT. It codes for CASSLPPDTGELFF.

The J gene is TRBJ2-1, the V gene TRBV12-3 or TRBV12-4, with D hard to call. This CDR3 comprises 16 residues. Trimming stripped 0 bases from V and 0 bases from J, with 9 bases between. The CDR3 bases are TGTGCCAGCAGTTTAGCGGGTTGGAGCTCCTACAATGAGCAGTTCTTC. Its protein product is CASSLAGWSSYNEQFF.

This clonotype occurred a few times. V gene TRBV12-3 or TRBV12-4 combines with J gene TRBJ2-1; D ambiguous. V gave up 6 bases and J gave up 6 bases, with 15 bases separating them. This CDR3 is 14 amino acids long. The CDR3 DNA is TGTGCCAGCAGACTCTATGGGTATATCAATGAGCAGTTCTTC. Its protein product is CASRLYGYINEQFF.

This clonotype was seen a handful of times. The chain combines TRBV11-2 with TRBJ2-1; possibly TRBD1 for D (6 bases). The CDR3 length is 14 residues. The V gene's germline CDR1 is SGHAT and CDR2 FQNNGV. V was pared by 2 bases and J by 5 bases, with 10 bases between. CDR3 DNA sequence: TGTGCCAGCAGCTTACCAGGGGCAGACAATGAGCAGTTCTTC. Its protein product is CASSLPGADNEQFF.

In regard to this clonotype: An end of the junction does not agree with germline; a read error may underlie this. The gene calls are TRBV29-1 and TRBJ2-1; the D gene is possibly TRBD2 (5 bases). Germline CDR1 and CDR2: SQVTM and ANQGSEA. This CDR3 is 13 amino acids long. The CDR3 loop reads CSVAERLKNERFF. CDR3 DNA: TGCAGCGTTGCGGAGCGGCTCAAGAATGAGCGGTTCTTC.

This clonotype was seen more than once but under ten times. The chain couples TRBV20-1 to TRBJ2-7; D remains ambiguous. The germline V and J ends were trimmed by 5 bases and 2 bases, with 16 bases remaining between them. The CDR3 covers 14 residues. Germline CDR1 DFQATT, CDR2 SNEGSKA (reference sequence). The CDR3 nucleotides are TGCAGTGCTCGTCTCCGGGTTCGAACCTACGAGCAGTACTTC. Its translation: CSARLRVRTYEQYF.